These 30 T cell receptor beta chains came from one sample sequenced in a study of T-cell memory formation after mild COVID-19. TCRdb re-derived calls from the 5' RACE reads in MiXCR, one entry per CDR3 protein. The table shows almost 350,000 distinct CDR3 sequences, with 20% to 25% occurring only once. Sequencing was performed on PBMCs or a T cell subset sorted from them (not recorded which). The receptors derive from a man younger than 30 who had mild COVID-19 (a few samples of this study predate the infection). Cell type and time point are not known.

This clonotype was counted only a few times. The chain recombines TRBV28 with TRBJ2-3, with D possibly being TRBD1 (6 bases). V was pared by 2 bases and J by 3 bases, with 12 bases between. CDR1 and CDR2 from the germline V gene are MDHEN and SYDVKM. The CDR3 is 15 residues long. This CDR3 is CASSLPQGWTDTQYF. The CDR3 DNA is TGTGCCAGCAGTTTACCCCAGGGGTGGACAGATACGCAGTATTTT.

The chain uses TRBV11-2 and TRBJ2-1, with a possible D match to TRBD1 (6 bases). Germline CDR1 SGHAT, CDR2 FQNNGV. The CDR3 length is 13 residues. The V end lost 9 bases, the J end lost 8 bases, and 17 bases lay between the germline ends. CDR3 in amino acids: CASGQRGAYEQFF. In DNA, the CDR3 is TGTGCCAGTGGACAGAGGGGTGCCTATGAGCAGTTCTTC.

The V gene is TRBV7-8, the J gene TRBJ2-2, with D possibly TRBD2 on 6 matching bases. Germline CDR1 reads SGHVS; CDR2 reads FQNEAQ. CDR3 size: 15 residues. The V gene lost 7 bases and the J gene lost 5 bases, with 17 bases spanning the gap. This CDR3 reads CASTPRPSATGELFF. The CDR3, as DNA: TGTGCCAGCACCCCGAGACCTAGCGCTACCGGGGAGCTGTTTTTT.

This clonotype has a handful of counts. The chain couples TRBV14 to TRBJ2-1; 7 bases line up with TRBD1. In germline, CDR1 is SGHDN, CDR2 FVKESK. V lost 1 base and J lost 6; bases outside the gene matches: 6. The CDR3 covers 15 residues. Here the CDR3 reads CASSQVATGSNEQFF. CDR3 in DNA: TGTGCCAGCAGCCAAGTGGCGACAGGGAGCAATGAGCAGTTCTTC. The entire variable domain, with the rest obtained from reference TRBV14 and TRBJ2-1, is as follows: EAGVTQFPSHSVIEKGQTVTLRCDPISGHDNLYWYRRVMGKEIKFLLHFVKESKQDESGMPNNRFLAERTGGTYSTLKVQPAELEDSGVYFCASSQVATGSNEQFFGPGTRLTVL.

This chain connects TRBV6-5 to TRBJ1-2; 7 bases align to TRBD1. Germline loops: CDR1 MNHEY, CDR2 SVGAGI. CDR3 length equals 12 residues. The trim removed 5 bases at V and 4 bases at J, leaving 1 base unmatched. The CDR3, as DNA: TGTGCCAGCAGTGACAGGGTCTATGGCTACACCTTC. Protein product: CASSDRVYGYTF.

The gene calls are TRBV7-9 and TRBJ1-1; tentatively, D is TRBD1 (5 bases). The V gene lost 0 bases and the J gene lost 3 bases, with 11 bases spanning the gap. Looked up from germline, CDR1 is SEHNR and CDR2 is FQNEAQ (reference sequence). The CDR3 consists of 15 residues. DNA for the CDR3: TGTGCCAGCAGCTTAGCAGGGCAGGGTGACACTGAAGCTTTCTTT. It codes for CASSLAGQGDTEAFF.

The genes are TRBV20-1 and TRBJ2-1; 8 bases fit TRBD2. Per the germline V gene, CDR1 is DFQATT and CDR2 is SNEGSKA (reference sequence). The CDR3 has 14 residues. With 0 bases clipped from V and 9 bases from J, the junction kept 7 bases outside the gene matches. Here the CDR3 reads CSARDGLAGGEQFF. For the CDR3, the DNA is TGCAGTGCTAGAGATGGCCTAGCGGGCGGTGAGCAGTTCTTC.

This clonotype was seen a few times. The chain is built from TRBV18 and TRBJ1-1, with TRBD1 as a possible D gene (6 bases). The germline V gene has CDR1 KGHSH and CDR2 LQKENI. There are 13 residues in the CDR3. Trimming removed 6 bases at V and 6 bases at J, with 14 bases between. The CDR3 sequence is CASSSGAEAEAFF. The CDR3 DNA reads TGTGCCAGCTCCTCAGGGGCGGAAGCTGAAGCTTTCTTT. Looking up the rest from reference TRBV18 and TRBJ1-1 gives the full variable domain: NAGVMQNPRHLVRRRGQEARLRCSPMKGHSHVYWYRQLPEEGLKFMVYLQKENIIDESGMPKERFSAEFPKEGPSILRIQQVVRGDSAAYFCASSSGAEAEAFFGQGTRLTVV.

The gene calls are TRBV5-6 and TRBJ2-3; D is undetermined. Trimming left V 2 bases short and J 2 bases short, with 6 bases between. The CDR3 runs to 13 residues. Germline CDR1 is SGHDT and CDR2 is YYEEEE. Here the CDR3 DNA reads TGTGCCAGCAGCTTTCAGTCCACAGATACGCAGTATTTT. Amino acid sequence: CASSFQSTDTQYF. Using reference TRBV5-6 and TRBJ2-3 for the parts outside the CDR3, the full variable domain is DAGVTQSPTHLIKTRGQQVTLRCSPKSGHDTVSWYQQALGQGPQFIFQYYEEEERQRGNFPDRFSGHQFPNYSSELNVNALLLGDSALYLCASSFQSTDTQYFGPGTRLTVL.

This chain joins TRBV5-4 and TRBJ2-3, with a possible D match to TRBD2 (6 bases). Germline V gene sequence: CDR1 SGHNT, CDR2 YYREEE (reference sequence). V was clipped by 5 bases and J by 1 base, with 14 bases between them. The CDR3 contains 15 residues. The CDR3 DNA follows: TGTGCCAGCAGTGGGGACTGGCGGGGCACAGATACGCAGTATTTT. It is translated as CASSGDWRGTDTQYF.

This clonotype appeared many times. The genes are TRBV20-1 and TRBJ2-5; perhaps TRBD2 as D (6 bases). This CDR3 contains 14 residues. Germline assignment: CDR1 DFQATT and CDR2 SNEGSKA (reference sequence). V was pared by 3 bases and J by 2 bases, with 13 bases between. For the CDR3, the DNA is TGCAGTGCTAGGGGGGGTGCCTTACAAGAGACCCAGTACTTC. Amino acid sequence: CSARGGALQETQYF.

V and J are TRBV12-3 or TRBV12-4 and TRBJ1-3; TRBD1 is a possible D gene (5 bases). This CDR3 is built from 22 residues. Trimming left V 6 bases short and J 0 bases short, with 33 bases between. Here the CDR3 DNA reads TGTGCCAGCAGATTACGTTCAAGAGGGGTACGGTTCGACACAAGCTCTGGAAACACCATATATTTT. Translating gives CASRLRSRGVRFDTSSGNTIYF.

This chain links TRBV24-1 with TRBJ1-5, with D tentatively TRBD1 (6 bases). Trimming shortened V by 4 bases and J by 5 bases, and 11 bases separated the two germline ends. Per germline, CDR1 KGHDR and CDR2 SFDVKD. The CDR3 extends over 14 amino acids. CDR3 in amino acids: CATSDLDSYQPQHF. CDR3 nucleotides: TGTGCCACCAGTGACCTGGACAGCTATCAGCCCCAGCATTTT.

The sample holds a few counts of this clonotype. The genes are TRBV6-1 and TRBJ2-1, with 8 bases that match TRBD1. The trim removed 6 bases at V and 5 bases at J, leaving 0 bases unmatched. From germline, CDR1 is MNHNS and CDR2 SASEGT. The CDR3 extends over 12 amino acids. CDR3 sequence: CASRGQDNEQFF. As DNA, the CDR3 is TGTGCCAGCAGGGGACAGGACAATGAGCAGTTCTTC.

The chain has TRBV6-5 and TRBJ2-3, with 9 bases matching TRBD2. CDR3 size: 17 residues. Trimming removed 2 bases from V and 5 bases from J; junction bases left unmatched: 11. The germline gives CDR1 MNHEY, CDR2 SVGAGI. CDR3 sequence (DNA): TGTGCCAGCAGTTACGTTAGCGGGGGCTCTAAGGGAGATACGCAGTATTTT. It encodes CASSYVSGGSKGDTQYF.

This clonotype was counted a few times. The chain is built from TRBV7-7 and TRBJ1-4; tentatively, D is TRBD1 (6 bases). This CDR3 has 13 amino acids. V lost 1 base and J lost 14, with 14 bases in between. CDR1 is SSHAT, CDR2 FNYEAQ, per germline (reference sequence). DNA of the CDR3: TGTGCCAGCAGCTTAGAGGCGGGGGCACCTCTGTTTTTT. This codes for CASSLEAGAPLFF.

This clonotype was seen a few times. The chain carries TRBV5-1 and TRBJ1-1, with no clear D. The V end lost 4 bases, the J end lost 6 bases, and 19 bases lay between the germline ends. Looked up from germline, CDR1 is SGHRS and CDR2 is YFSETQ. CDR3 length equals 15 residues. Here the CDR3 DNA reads TGCGCCAGCAGCAAGGAGCAGCCCAACCTTCCTGAAGCTTTCTTT. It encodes CASSKEQPNLPEAFF.

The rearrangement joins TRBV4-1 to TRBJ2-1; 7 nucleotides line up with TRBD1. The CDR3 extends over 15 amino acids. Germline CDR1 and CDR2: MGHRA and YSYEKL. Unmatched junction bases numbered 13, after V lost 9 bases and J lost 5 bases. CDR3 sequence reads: CASTTYDRVDNEQFF. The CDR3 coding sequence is TGCGCCAGTACGACGTACGACAGGGTAGACAATGAGCAGTTCTTC.

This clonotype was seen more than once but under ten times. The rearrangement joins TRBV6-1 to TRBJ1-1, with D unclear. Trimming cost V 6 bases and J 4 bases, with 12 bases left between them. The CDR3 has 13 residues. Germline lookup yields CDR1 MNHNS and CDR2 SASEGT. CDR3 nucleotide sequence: TGTGCCAGCAGGGGCGCGTCCGGCACTGAAGCTTTCTTT. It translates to CASRGASGTEAFF.

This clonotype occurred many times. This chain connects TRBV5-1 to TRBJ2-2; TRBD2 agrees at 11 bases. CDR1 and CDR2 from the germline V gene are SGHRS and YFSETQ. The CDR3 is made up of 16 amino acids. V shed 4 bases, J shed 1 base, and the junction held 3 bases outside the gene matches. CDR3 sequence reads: CASSPLAGGNTGELFF. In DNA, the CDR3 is TGCGCCAGCAGCCCCCTAGCGGGGGGGAACACCGGGGAGCTGTTTTTT.

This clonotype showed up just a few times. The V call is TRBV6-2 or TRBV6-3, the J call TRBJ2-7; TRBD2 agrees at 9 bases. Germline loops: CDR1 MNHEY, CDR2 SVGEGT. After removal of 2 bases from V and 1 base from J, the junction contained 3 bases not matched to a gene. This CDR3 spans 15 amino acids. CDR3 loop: CASSYGGRGSYEQYV. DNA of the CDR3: TGTGCCAGCAGTTACGGCGGGAGGGGGTCCTACGAGCAGTACGTC.

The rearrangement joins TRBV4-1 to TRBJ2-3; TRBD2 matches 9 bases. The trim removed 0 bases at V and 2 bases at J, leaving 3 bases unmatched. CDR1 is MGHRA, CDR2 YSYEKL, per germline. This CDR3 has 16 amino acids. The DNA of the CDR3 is TGCGCCAGCAGCCAAGATCGACTAGCGGACACAGATACGCAGTATTTT. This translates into CASSQDRLADTDTQYF.

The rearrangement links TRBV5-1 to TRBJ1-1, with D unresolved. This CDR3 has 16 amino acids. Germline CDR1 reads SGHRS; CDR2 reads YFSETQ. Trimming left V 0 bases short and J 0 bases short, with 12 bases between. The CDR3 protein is CASSLGGRVVNTEAFF. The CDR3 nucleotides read TGCGCCAGCAGCTTGGGGGGTAGAGTGGTGAACACTGAAGCTTTCTTT.

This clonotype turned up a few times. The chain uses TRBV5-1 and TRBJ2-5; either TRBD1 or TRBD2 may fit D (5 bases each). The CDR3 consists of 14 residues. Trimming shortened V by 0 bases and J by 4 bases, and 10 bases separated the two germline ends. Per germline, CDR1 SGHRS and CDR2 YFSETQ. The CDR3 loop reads CASSLGGVAETQYF. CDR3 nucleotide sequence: TGCGCCAGCAGCTTGGGAGGGGTCGCAGAGACCCAGTACTTC.

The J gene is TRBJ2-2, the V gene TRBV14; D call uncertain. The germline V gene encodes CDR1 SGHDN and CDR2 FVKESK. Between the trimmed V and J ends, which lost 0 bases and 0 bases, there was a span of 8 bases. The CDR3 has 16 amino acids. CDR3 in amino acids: CASSQDLHSNTGELFF. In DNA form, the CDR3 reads TGTGCCAGCAGCCAAGATCTACATTCGAACACCGGGGAGCTGTTTTTT.

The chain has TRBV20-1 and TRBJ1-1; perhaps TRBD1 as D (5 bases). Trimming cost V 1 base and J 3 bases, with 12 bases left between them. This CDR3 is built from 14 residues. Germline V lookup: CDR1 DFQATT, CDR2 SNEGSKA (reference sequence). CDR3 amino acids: CSARGTLLDTEAFF. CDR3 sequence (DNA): TGCAGTGCTAGAGGGACACTTCTTGACACTGAAGCTTTCTTT.

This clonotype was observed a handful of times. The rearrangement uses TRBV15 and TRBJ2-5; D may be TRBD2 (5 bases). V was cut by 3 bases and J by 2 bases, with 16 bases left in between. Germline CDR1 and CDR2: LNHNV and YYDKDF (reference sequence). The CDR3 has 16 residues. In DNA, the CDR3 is TGTGCCACCAGCAGTTTCGCGGGCCTCCTTCAAGAGACCCAGTACTTC. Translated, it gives CATSSFAGLLQETQYF.

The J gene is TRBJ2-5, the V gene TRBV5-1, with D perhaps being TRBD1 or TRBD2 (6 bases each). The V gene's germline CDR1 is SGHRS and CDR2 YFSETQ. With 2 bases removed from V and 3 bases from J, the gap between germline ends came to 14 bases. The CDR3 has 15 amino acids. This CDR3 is CASSLFRGREETQYF. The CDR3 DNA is TGCGCCAGCAGCTTATTTCGGGGGCGCGAAGAGACCCAGTACTTC.

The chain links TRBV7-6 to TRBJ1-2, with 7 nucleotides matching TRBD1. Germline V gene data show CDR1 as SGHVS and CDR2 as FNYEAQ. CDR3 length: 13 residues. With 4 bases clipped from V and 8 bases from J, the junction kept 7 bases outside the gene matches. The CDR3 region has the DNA TGTGCCAGCAGCTCCCCCCAGGGGGGCGGCTACACCTTC. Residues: CASSSPQGGGYTF.

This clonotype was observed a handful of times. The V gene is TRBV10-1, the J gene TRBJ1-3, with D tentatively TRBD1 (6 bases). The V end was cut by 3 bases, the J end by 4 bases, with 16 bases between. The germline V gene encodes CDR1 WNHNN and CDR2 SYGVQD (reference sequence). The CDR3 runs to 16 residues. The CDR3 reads CASSDGSGGSGNTIYF. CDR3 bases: TGCGCCAGCAGTGATGGATCGGGGGGCTCAGGAAACACCATATATTTT.